The TCR beta chain described here comes from a study of CD8 T cells in Susac syndrome. Overall study: Susac syndrome patients were untreated, on corticosteroids with some adding intravenous immunoglobulin, or on intravenous immunoglobulin only.

The germline gives CDR1 MGHDK, CDR2 SYGVNS. V lost 5 bases, J lost 2 bases, and 10 bases lay in between. This CDR3 has 13 residues. Random hexamers were used to reverse transcribe an amount of about 0.45 to 1 ug RNA. In TCRdb, the immunoSEQ multiplex PCR reads were re-called with MiXCR into one record per CDR3 protein. The profile shows approximately 94,000 distinct CDR3 sequences, roughly 96% of them singletons. Sequencing targeted TCR beta in blood CD8+ and CD4+ T cells. TEMRA cells were FACS-enriched, unlike CD8+ and CD4+ T cells, which were negatively isolated. This chain uses TRBV25-1 with TRBJ2-7; D might be TRBD1 (5 bases). The receptor was isolated from a human donor with Susac syndrome. The sample comprised CD8+ T cells from PBMCs. CDR3 loop: CASSPDRPYEQYF. The CDR3 DNA follows: TGTGCCAGCAGTCCCGACAGACCCTACGAGCAGTACTTC.